This TCR beta chain was identified during a study of blood T cell repertoires in COVID-19. The germline V gene has CDR1 DFQATT and CDR2 SNEGSKA (reference sequence). CDR3 length: 14 residues. J gave up 7 bases and V 3 bases, and 6 bases lay outside the gene matches. In the original processing: Reference gene primers were amplified, and this amplification served to estimate nucleated cell counts. Libraries were prepared by immunoSEQ multiplex PCR; TCRdb keeps only in-frame clonotypes and omits some of them. V and J calls and clone size are given by that table; D and trimming were obtained from the DNA. Seen here are nearly 200,000 clones, roughly four fifths observed once, and the top ten hold 6% to 8%.

This TCR came from a human donor with acute or convalescent COVID-19. The donor label of this sample is uncertain. The genes are TRBV20-1 and TRBJ2-7, with 13 bases identical to TRBD2. Source material: peripheral blood. The CDR3 nucleotides are TGCAGTGCTAGTACTAGCGGGAGGGCGGGGGAGCAGTACTTC. It codes for CSASTSGRAGEQYF.